The clone carrying this TCR beta chain was counted between two and nine times. What it binds is not known. These data belong to a study of T cell repertoires in cytomegalovirus infection. Across the study: The authors relied on CMV epitopes, both recently identified HLA-C-restricted and well-studied HLA-B-restricted. From public TCR beta signatures came an indication of both CMV infection and matching HLA type.

The germline V gene encodes CDR1 SGHTA and CDR2 FQGNSA. The CDR3 extends over 16 amino acids. V was clipped by 0 bases and J by 2 bases, with 11 bases between them. Each CDR3 protein gets one entry after TCRdb re-called the reads with MiXCR. The table shows over 250,000 distinct CDR3 sequences, with less than 25% occurring only once. Study-wide results and caveats: Public TCR beta family frequency separated CMV-and-HLA carriers, including in an independent cohort.

The rearrangement joins TRBV7-2 to TRBJ2-1; D unclear. The starting material was cultured PBMCs, obtained from culture after CMV antigen stimulation. The receptor was isolated from a human donor in good health (CMV status not recorded). Some clones in this sample may be carry-over from other donors' samples. CDR3 in DNA: TGTGCCAGCAGCTTAGCGCCGAGCCCTACCTACAATGAGCAGTTCTTC. The encoded protein is CASSLAPSPTYNEQFF.